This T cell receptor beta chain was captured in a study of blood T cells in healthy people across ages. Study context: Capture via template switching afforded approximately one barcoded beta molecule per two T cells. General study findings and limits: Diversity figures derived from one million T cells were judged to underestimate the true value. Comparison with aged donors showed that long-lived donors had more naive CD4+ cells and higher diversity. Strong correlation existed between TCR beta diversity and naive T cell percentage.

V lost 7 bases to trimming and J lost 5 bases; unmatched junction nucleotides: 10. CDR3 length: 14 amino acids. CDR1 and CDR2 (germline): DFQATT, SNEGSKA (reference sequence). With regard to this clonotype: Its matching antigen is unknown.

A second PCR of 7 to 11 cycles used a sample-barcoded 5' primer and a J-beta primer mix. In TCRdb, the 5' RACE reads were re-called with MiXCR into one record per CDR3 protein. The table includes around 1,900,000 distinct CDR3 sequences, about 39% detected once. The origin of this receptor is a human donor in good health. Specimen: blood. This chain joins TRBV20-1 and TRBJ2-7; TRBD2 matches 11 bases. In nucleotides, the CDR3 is TGCAGTGTTACCAGAACTAGCGGGGGTAACGAGCAGTACTTC. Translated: CSVTRTSGGNEQYF.